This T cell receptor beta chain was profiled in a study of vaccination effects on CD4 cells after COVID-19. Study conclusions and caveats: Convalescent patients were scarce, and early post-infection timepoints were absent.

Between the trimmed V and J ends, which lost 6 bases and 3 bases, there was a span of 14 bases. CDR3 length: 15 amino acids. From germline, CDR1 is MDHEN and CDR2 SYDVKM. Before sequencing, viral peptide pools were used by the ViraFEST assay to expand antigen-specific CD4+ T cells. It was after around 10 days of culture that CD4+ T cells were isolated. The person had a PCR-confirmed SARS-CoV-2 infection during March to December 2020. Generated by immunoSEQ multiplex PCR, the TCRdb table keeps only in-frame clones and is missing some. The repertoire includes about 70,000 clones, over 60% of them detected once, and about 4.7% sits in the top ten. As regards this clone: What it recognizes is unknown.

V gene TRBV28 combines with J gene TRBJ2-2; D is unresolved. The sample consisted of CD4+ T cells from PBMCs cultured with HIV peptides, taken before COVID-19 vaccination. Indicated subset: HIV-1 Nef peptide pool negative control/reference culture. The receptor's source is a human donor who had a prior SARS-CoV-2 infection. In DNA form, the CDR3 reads TGTGCCAGCAGACCCTGGGGTTTGTACACCGGGGAGCTGTTTTTT. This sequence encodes CASRPWGLYTGELFF. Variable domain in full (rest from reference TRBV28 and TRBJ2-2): DVKVTQSSRYLVKRTGEKVFLECVQDMDHENMFWYRQDPGLGLRLIYFSYDVKMKEKGDIPEGYSVSREKKERFSLILESASTNQTSMYLCASRPWGLYTGELFFGEGSRLTVL.